This TCR beta chain is drawn from a study of identifying expanded T cells in peripheral blood. Notes on the study in general: Technical replicates showed approximately 1.2 changed clones; approximately 2 weeks around 15; four weeks 19. Across healthy donors, higher total template counts meant significantly greater approximately 2-week count variance.

On this clone: Its cognate antigen is unknown.

During the collection period, no donor immune events like infections were recorded. Germline CDR1 is KGHSH and CDR2 is LQKENI. The CDR3 has 16 amino acids. V shed 2 bases, J shed 3 bases, and the junction held 5 bases outside the gene matches. Only in-frame clones appear in the TCRdb table, and some are missing; sequencing was by immunoSEQ multiplex PCR. The sample lists 95,000 to 100,000 clones, 87% seen once, with roughly 17% in the top ten. The sequenced sample consisted of blood. The TCR originated in a person aged 18 to 70 in good health. V usage is TRBV18 and J usage is TRBJ1-5; 9 bases agree with TRBD1. CDR3 bases: TGTGCCAGCTCACCAGACAGGGGGTCTCCCAATCAGCCCCAGCATTTT. Encoded protein: CASSPDRGSPNQPQHF.